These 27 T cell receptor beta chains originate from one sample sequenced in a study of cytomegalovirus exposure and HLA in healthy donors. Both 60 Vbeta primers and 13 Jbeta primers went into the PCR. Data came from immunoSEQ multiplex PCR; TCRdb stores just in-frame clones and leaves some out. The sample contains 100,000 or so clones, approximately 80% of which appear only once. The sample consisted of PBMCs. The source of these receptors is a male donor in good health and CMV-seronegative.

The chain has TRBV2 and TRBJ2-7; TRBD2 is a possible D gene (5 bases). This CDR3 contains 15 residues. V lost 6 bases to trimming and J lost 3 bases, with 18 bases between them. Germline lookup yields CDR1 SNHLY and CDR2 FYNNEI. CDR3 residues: CASRGSASSFYEQYF. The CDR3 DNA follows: TGTGCCAGCAGAGGATCGGCTAGCAGCTTCTACGAGCAGTACTTC.

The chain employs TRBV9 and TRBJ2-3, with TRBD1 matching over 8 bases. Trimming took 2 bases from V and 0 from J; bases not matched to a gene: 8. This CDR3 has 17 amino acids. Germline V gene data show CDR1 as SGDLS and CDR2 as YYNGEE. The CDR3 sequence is CASSVSGQGSSTDTQYF. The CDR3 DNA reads TGTGCCAGCAGCGTTTCCGGACAGGGATCTAGCACAGATACGCAGTATTTT.

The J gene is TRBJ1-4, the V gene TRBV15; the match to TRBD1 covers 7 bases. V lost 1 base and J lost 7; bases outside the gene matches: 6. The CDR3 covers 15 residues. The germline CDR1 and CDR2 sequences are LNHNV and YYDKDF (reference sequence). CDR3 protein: CATSRARQGGEKLFF. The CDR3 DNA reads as TGTGCCACCAGCAGAGCCCGACAGGGAGGTGAAAAACTGTTTTTT. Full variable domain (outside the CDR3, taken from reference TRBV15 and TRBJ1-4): DAMVIQNPRYQVTQFGKPVTLSCSQTLNHNVMYWYQQKSSQAPKLLFHYYDKDFNNEADTPDNFQSRRPNTSFCFLDIRSPGLGDTAMYLCATSRARQGGEKLFFGSGTQLSVL.

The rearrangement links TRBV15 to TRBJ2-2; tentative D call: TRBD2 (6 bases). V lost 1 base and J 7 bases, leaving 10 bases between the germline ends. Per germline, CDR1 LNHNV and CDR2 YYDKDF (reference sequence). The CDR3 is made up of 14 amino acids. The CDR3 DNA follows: TGTGCCACCAGCAGAGTACTAGCAGGCGGGGAGCTGTTTTTT. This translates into CATSRVLAGGELFF.

The CDR3 region is CASSSGDQPQHF. CDR3 DNA sequence: TGTGCCAGCAGCTCGGGGGACCAGCCCCAGCATTTT. J is TRBJ1-5 and V is TRBV7-2; D is possibly TRBD1 (5 bases). Trimming shortened V by 4 bases and J by 7 bases, and 8 bases separated the two germline ends. The CDR3 contains 12 residues. Germline CDR1 SGHTA, CDR2 FQGNSA.

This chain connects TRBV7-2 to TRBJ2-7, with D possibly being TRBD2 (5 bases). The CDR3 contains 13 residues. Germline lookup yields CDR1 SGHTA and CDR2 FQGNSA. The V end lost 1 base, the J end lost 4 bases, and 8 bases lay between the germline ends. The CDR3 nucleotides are TGTGCCAGCAGCTTAGGGTGGGAGTACGAGCAGTACTTC. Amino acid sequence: CASSLGWEYEQYF.

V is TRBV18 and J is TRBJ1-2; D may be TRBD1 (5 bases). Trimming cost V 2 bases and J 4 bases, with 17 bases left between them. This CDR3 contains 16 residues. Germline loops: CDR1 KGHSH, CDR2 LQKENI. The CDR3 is CASSPASGSGSYGYTF. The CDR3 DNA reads TGTGCCAGCTCACCAGCGTCAGGGTCTGGTAGCTATGGCTACACCTTC.

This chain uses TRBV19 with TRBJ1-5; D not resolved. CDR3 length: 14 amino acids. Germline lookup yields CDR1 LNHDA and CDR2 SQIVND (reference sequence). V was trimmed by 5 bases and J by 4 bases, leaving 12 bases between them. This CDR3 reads CASSFGRGNQPQHF. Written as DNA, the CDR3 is TGTGCCAGTAGTTTCGGACGGGGAAATCAGCCCCAGCATTTT.

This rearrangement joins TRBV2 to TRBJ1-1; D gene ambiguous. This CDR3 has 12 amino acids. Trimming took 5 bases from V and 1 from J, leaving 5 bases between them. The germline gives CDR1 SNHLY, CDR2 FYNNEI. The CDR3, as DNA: TGTGCCAGCAGTCCAGGGAACACTGAAGCTTTCTTT. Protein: CASSPGNTEAFF.

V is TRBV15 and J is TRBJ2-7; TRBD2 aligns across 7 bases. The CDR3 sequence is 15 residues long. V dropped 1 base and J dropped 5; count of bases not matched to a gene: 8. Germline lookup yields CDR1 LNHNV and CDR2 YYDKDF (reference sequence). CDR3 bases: TGTGCCACCAGCAGAGGGAACGGGAGGATCGACGAGCAGTACTTC. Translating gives CATSRGNGRIDEQYF.

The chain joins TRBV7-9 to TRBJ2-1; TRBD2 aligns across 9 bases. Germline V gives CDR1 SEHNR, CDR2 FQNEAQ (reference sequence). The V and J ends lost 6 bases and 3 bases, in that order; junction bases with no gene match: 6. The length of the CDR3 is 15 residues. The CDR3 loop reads CASSRREGLYNEQFF. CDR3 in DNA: TGTGCCAGCAGTAGGCGGGAGGGCCTCTACAATGAGCAGTTCTTC.

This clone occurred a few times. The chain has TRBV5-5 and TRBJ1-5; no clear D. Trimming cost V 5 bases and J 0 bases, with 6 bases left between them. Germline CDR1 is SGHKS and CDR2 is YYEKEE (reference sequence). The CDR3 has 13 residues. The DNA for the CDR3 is TGTGCCAGCAGTTTTATTAGCAATCAGCCCCAGCATTTT. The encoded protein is CASSFISNQPQHF.

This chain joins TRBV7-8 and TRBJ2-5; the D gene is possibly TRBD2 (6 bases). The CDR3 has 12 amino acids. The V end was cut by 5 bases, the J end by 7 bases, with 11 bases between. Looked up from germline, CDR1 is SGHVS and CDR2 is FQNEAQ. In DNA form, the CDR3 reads TGTGCCAGCAGCCGGGAGTACGGGACCCAGTACTTC. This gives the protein CASSREYGTQYF.

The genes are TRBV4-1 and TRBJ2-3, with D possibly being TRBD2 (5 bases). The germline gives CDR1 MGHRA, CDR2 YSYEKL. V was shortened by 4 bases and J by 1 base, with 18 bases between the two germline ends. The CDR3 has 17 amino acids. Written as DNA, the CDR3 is TGCGCCAGCAGCCTCCAACCCAGACTAACAGGCACAGATACGCAGTATTTT. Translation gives CASSLQPRLTGTDTQYF.

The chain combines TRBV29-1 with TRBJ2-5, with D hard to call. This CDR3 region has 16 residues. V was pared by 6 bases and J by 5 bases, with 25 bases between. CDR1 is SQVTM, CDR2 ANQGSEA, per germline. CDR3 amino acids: CSVAPDSAEPSETQYF. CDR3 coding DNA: TGCAGCGTCGCCCCCGATAGTGCGGAACCATCGGAGACCCAGTACTTC.

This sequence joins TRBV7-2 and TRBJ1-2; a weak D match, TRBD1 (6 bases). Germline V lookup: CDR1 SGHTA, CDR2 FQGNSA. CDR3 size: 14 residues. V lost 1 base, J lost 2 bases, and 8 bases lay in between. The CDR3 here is CASSLGQENYGYTF. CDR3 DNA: TGTGCCAGCAGCTTAGGACAGGAGAACTATGGCTACACCTTC.

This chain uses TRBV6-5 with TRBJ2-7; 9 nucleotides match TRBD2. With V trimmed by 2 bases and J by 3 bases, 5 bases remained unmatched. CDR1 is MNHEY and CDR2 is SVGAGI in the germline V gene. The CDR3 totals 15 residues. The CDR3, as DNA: TGTGCCAGCAGTTACGATGCGGGAGGGAACTACGAGCAGTACTTC. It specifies CASSYDAGGNYEQYF.

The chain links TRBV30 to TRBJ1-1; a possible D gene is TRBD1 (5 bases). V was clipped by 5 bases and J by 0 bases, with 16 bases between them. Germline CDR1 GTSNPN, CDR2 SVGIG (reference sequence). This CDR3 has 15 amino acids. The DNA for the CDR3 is TGTGCCTGGGGTGCGTCAGGGAAGATGAACACTGAAGCTTTCTTT. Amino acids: CAWGASGKMNTEAFF.

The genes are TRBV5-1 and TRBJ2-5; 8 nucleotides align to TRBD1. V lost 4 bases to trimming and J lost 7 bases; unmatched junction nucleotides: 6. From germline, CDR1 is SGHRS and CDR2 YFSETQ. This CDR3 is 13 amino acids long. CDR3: CASSLAQGATQYF. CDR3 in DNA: TGCGCCAGCAGCCTTGCCCAGGGGGCGACCCAGTACTTC. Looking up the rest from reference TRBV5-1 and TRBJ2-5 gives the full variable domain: KAGVTQTPRYLIKTRGQQVTLSCSPISGHRSVSWYQQTPGQGLQFLFEYFSETQRNKGNFPGRFSGRQFSNSRSEMNVSTLELGDSALYLCASSLAQGATQYFGPGTRLLVL.

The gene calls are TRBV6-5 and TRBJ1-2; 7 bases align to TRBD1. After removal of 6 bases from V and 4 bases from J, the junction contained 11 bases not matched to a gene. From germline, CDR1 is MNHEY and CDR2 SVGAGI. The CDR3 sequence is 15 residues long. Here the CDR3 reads CASRADRRRGYGYTF. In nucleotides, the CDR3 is TGTGCCAGCAGAGCGGACAGGCGAAGGGGCTATGGCTACACCTTC.

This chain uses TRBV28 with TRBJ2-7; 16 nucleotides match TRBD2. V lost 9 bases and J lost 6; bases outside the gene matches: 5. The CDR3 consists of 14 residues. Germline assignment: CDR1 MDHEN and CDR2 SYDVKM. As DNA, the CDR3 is TGTGCCAGTGGGACTAGCGGGAGGGCCGGCGAGCAGTACTTC. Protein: CASGTSGRAGEQYF.

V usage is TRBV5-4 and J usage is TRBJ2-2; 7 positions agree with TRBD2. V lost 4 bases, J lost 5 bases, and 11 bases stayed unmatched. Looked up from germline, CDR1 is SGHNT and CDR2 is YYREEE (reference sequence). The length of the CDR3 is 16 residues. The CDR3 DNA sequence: TGTGCCAGCAGCCCCGAGCGGGGACTACGGACCGGGGAGCTGTTTTTT. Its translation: CASSPERGLRTGELFF. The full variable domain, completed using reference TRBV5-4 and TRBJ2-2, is ETGVTQSPTHLIKTRGQQVTLRCSSQSGHNTVSWYQQALGQGPQFIFQYYREEENGRGNFPPRFSGLQFPNYSSELNVNALELDDSALYLCASSPERGLRTGELFFGEGSRLTVL.

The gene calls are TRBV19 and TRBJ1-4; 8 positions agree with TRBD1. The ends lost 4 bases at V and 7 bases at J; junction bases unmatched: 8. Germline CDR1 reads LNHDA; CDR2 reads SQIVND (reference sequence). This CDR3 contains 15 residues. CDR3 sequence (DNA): TGTGCCAGTAGTAACCGACAGGGGTTGGGTGAAAAACTGTTTTTT. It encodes CASSNRQGLGEKLFF.

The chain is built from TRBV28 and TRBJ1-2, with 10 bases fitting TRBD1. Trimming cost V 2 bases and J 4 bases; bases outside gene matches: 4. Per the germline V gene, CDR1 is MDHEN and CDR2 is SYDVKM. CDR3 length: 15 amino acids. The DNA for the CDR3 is TGTGCCAGCAGTTTAGCTTGGACAGGGGGCTATGGCTACACCTTC. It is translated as CASSLAWTGGYGYTF.

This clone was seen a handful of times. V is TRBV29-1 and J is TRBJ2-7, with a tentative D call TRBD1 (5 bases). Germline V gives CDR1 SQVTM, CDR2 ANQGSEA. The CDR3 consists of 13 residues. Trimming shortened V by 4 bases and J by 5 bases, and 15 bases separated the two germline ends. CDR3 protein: CSVVPSGFNEQYF. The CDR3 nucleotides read TGCAGCGTTGTACCCTCAGGGTTCAACGAGCAGTACTTC.

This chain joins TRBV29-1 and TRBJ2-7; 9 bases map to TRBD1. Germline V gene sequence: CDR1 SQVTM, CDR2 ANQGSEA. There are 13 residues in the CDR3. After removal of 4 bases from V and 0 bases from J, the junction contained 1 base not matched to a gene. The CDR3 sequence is CSVGTGVSYEQYF. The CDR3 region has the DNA TGCAGCGTTGGGACAGGGGTCTCCTACGAGCAGTACTTC.

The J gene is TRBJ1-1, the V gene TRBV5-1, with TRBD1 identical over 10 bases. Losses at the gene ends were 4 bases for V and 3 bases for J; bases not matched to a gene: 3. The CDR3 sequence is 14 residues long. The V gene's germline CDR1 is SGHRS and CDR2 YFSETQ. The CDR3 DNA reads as TGCGCCAGCAGCCCGACAGGGGGCTACACTGAAGCTTTCTTT. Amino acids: CASSPTGGYTEAFF.